This T cell receptor (beta chain) was identified during a study of T cells in Graves' hyperthyroidism and ophthalmopathy (dated 2019 in TCRdb). Turning to the overall study: Peripheral blood samples were taken at the time of initial diagnosis, prior to any treatment. To identify distinguishing TCR V-J signatures, a discovery cohort of about a hundred patients was used, comprising 43 with Graves' ophthalmopathy and around 60 with stable Graves' hyperthyroidism. The paper describes TCR Vbeta CDR3 sequencing of 120 to 150 peripheral blood samples, made up of under 50 ophthalmopathy patients, around 73 hyperthyroidism patients and approximately 17 progressor patients. Thyroid tissue and blood T-cell repertoires from about 6 Graves' hyperthyroidism patients were also compared in the study. After blood sampling, hyperthyroidism patients were treated with methimazole at a starting dose of 30 mg daily, and ophthalmopathy patients were treated with high-dose intravenous methylprednisolone. The approximately 100 discovery patients were divided at random into training and test sets in a 7:3 ratio. An independent validation cohort of under 20 hyperthyroidism patients and 17 patients who later progressed to ophthalmopathy tested prospective prediction of ophthalmopathy.

According to the germline V gene (reference sequence), CDR1 reads DFQATT and CDR2 reads SNEGSKA. Relative to germline, V is missing 5 bases and J is missing 3 bases, with 4 bases of the junction outside any gene match. The CDR3 measures 12 amino acids from cysteine to phenylalanine. This entry keeps only the CDR3 DNA: 36 bases, framed from base 1. The TCR beta CDR3 regions were amplified from the RNA transcripts. The TCR CDR3 was subjected to a first round of RT-PCR using the HTBI primer set and the Qiagen OneStep RT-PCR kit. Libraries were constructed in a second round of multiplex PCR, after which size selection and purification were carried out. The libraries were sequenced on an Illumina HiSeq2000 using paired-end 100 bp reads. Concerning the study's data processing: SOAPnuke was used to process the raw data, throwing out any read that contained adapters or uncalled bases, had a mean Phred below 15, or lacked an exact constant-primer or identifier match. COPE v1.2.5 was used to merge high-quality paired reads, and clonotypes were defined as unique nucleotide sequences. MiTCR v1.1 was used to align the clonotypes against IMGT TRBV, TRBD and TRBJ reference segments. Analysis was restricted to V-J combinations with a frequency above 0.0001, which covered roughly 99% of repertoires. The TCS score was defined as F50 (clonal expansion) divided by E x V (chaos), with BLOSUM62-based TCRdist calculated between CDR3 peptides within each V-J. Welch's t-statistics and random forest reduced several hundred V-J features to about 13, which were used in a naive Bayes classifier (R e1071). TCRdb reran the public reads through fastp at Q25 and MiXCR, keeping productive beta chains. Each CDR3 protein gets just one entry, which takes the most common genes and DNA from the rows behind it. The V and J calls shown here were made by TCRdb, not taken from the authors' results. A total of some 350,000 distinct CDR3 sequences appear in this sample, roughly an eighth of them only once. The ten largest clones take up about 37% of the sample.

Concerning this clonotype itself: It has no known antigen specificity. Base-call qualities are not available, and no considerably larger clone is one nucleotide away.

In the ophthalmopathy patients, disease was moderately to severely active, with a Clinical Activity Score of 3 or more, a NOSPECS grade of 4 or more, and a duration of less than 3 months. Patients with uncontrolled infections, other autoimmune diseases, pregnancy or lactation were excluded. Diagnoses relied on clinical symptoms, serum thyroxine and TRAb, thyroid ultrasound and orbital computed tomography. Ficoll-Paque density gradient centrifugation was used to isolate PBMCs from under 11 ml of fresh peripheral blood. Trizol reagent was used to extract total RNA, and RNA quality was then checked on an Agilent 2100 Bioanalyzer. Findings and caveats that apply to the study as a whole: Ophthalmopathy was separated from stable hyperthyroidism by a 13 V-J signature model, with approximately 89% sensitivity and approximately 81% specificity obtained in cross-validation and 80%/75% obtained in testing. In validation, the model predicted progression to ophthalmopathy a median of about 6.5 months before onset, with about 70% sensitivity and just under 75% specificity. Sample size was not statistically predetermined, and investigators were not blinded to group allocation. Blood samples also contained most of the expanded thyroid clonotypes (frequency above 0.001), which suggests that blood repertoires may reflect thyroid immune responses.

This sequence originates from a woman aged 40 to 50 with Graves' ophthalmopathy. Sequenced material: blood. The sequence joins TRBV20-1 to TRBJ2-7, with 7 middle bases fitting TRBD1. Read as DNA, the sequence is TGCAGTGCTGCGACAGGGTACTACGAGCAGTACTTC. Translated, it gives CSAATGYYEQYF.